This TCR beta chain was found in a study of T cells after yellow fever vaccination. Across the whole study: Each low-cell-number fraction was prepared by means of SMART-Seq v4 Ultra Low Input.

The germline CDR1 and CDR2 sequences are MNHEY and SMNVEV (reference sequence). This CDR3 comprises 15 residues. J lost 3 bases, V lost 4 bases, and 7 bases had no gene match. This clonotype was seen a handful of times. Antigen: not known. TCRdb ran MiXCR on the 5' RACE reads and lists one entry per CDR3 protein. The sample holds roughly 300,000 distinct CDR3 sequences, around 8.1% seen once. Whole-study results and caveats: Abundant clonotypes from the bulk population could contaminate FACS-sorted repertoires.

This chain uses TRBV27 with TRBJ2-5; 8 bases are a match to TRBD2. The sequenced sample was PBMCs, obtained about 49 days after the first yellow fever vaccination. This receptor was identified in a man aged 18 to 30 who received the YFV17D yellow fever vaccine. The CDR3 protein is CASSSGLAVEETQYF. Here the CDR3 DNA reads TGTGCCAGCAGTTCCGGACTAGCCGTGGAAGAGACCCAGTACTTC.